This TCR beta chain was found in a study of T cells in Graves' hyperthyroidism and ophthalmopathy. What was amplified from RNA transcripts were TCR beta CDR3 regions. The HTBI primer set was used in a first-round RT-PCR of the TCR CDR3. TCRdb fed the multiplex PCR reads into MiXCR, producing one record per CDR3 protein. The sample lists roughly 580,000 distinct CDR3 sequences, under 60% occurring once. The germline CDR1 and CDR2 sequences are SEHNR and FQNEAQ (reference sequence). The CDR3 contains 17 residues. V was pared by 7 bases and J by 2 bases, with 12 bases of the junction left unmatched. Sequences were obtained from peripheral blood or thyroid tissue (not recorded which). The sequence came from a woman between 18 and 29 years old with Graves' hyperthyroidism. The gene calls are TRBV7-9 and TRBJ1-4, with 8 bases identical to TRBD1. The CDR3, as DNA: TGTGCCAGCACCCCCAAGGACAGGGTGACGACTAATGAAAAACTGTTTTTT. Translation gives CASTPKDRVTTNEKLFF.